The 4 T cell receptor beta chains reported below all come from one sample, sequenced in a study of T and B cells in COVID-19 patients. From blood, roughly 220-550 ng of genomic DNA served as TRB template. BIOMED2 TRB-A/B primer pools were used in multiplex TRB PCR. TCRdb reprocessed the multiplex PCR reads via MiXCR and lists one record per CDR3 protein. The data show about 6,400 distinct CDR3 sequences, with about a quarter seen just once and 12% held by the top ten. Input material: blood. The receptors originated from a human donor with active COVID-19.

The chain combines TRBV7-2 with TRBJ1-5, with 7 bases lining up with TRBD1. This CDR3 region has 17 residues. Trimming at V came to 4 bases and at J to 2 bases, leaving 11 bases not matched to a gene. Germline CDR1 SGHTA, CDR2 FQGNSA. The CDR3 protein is CASSWDSDKTRNQPQHF. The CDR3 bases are TGTGCCAGCAGCTGGGACAGCGATAAGACTCGCAATCAGCCCCAGCATTTT.

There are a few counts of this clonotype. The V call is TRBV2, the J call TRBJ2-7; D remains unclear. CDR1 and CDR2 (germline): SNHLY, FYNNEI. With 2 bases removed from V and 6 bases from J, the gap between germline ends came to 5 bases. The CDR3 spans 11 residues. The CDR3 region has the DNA TGTGCCAGCAGTGAACAGACCGAGCAGTACTTC. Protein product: CASSEQTEQYF.

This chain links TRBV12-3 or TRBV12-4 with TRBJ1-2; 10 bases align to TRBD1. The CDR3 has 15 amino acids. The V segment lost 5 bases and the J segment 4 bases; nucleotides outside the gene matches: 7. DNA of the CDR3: TGTGCCAGCAGTGCAACGGGACAGGGGCCCTATGGCTACACCTTC. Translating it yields CASSATGQGPYGYTF.

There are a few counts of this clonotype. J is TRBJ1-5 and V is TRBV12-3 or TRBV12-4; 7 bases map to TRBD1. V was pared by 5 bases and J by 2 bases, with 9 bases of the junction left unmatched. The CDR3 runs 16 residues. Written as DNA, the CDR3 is TGTGCCAGCAGTAGACAGGGCCCGGCGGGCAATCAGCCCCAGCATTTT. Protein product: CASSRQGPAGNQPQHF.